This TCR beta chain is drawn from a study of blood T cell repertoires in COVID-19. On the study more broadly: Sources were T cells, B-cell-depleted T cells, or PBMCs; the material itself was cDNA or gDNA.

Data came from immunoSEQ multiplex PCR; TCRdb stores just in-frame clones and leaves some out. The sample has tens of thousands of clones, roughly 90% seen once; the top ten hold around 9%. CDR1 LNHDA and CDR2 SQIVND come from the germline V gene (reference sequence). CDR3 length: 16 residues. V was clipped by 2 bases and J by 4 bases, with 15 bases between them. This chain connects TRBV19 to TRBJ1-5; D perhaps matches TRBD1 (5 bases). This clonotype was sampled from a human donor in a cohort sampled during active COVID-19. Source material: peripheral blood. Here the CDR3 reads CASSIPGQGPNQPQHF. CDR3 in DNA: TGTGCCAGTAGTATACCCGGCCAGGGCCCTAATCAGCCCCAGCATTTT.